These 25 T cell receptor beta chains originate from one sample sequenced in a study of control samples from healthy donors and cancer patients. Libraries were prepared by immunoSEQ multiplex PCR; TCRdb keeps only in-frame clonotypes and omits some of them. The sample lists 65,000 to 100,000 clones, 75% to 95% occurring once. The sequencing sample was made of blood. These receptors were obtained from a man aged 50-59 years in good health.

V is TRBV12-3 or TRBV12-4 and J is TRBJ1-2; TRBD1 might be the D (5 bases). Trimming took off 3 bases at V and 7 bases at J, with 9 bases between the two ends. This CDR3 comprises 12 residues. The CDR3 nucleotides read TGTGCCAGCAGTTTCGGAAGGGGTGGCTACACCTTC. Translating it yields CASSFGRGGYTF.

The V gene is TRBV28, the J gene TRBJ2-7; the D call may be TRBD1 or TRBD2 (6 bases each). The V gene's germline CDR1 is MDHEN and CDR2 SYDVKM. Trimming removed 3 bases at V and 1 base at J, with 10 bases between. CDR3 length: 14 residues. Here the CDR3 reads CASSFTGRSYEQYF. The CDR3 DNA reads as TGTGCCAGCAGTTTTACAGGGAGGTCCTACGAGCAGTACTTC. The complete variable domain, with remaining parts taken from reference TRBV28 and TRBJ2-7, reads DVKVTQSSRYLVKRTGEKVFLECVQDMDHENMFWYRQDPGLGLRLIYFSYDVKMKEKGDIPEGYSVSREKKERFSLILESASTNQTSMYLCASSFTGRSYEQYFGPGTRLTVT.

The chain employs TRBV7-8 and TRBJ2-7, with D possibly being TRBD1 (6 bases). Germline V gene sequence: CDR1 SGHVS, CDR2 FQNEAQ. With 1 base removed from V and 5 bases from J, the gap between germline ends came to 9 bases. This CDR3 is built from 13 residues. The CDR3 DNA reads as TGTGCCAGCAGCTTAGGGACAGTAAACGAGCAGTACTTC. Encoded protein: CASSLGTVNEQYF.

This clone showed up just once. The rearrangement joins TRBV6-5 to TRBJ1-3, with D unresolved. In germline, CDR1 is MNHEY, CDR2 SVGAGI. The CDR3 contains 16 residues. Trimming removed 0 bases at V and 0 bases at J, with 9 bases between. Here the CDR3 DNA reads TGTGCCAGCAGTTACTCTGTCGGCCTCTCTGGAAACACCATATATTTT. Translating gives CASSYSVGLSGNTIYF.

CDR3 nucleotide sequence: TGTGCCAGCAGTGACGTGGCAGGGGGTTTGCGCTACACCTTC. Amino acid sequence: CASSDVAGGLRYTF. The chain carries TRBV2 and TRBJ1-2; the match to TRBD1 covers 7 bases. Germline assignment: CDR1 SNHLY and CDR2 FYNNEI. The CDR3 loop spans 14 amino acids. V shed 3 bases, J shed 9 bases, and the junction held 10 bases outside the gene matches.

The rearrangement joins TRBV10-2 to TRBJ1-2; weak D call: TRBD1 (6 bases). CDR3 length: 13 residues. Germline V CDR1 and CDR2: WSHSY, SAAADI. V lost 5 bases to trimming and J lost 4 bases, with 11 bases between them. CDR3 nucleotides: TGCGCCAGCAGTTACGGACAGCGCTATGGCTACACCTTC. The encoded protein is CASSYGQRYGYTF.

J is TRBJ1-6 and V is TRBV5-1, with unresolved D. Germline V CDR1 and CDR2: SGHRS, YFSETQ. The V and J ends lost 1 base and 6 bases respectively, with 8 bases between them. This CDR3 has 14 residues. The CDR3 protein is CASSLYRGNSPLHF. CDR3 DNA: TGCGCCAGCAGCTTGTATCGAGGTAATTCACCCCTCCACTTT.

The rearrangement links TRBV30 to TRBJ1-4; D gene unclear. This CDR3 has 12 residues. The germline V gene has CDR1 GTSNPN and CDR2 SVGIG (reference sequence). Trimming left V 6 bases short and J 8 bases short, with 13 bases between. The DNA for the CDR3 is TGTGCCTGTGACGGTGGAACCGAAAAACTGTTTTTT. This codes for CACDGGTEKLFF.

CDR3 nucleotides: TGTGCCAGCAGCCCGGGACCCTTAACTTTCTTT. Protein sequence: CASSPGPLTFF. The chain has TRBV11-3 and TRBJ1-1, with D possibly being TRBD1 (5 bases). The CDR3 is 11 residues long. The germline gives CDR1 SGHNT, CDR2 YENEEA. The ends were cut back, 5 bases at V and 12 bases at J, with 13 bases in the middle.

The chain links TRBV6-6 to TRBJ1-2; TRBD1 matches 7 bases. V shed 4 bases, J shed 8 bases, and the junction held 10 bases outside the gene matches. Per the germline V gene, CDR1 is MNHNY and CDR2 is SVGAGI (reference sequence). This CDR3 is built from 14 residues. CDR3 region: CASSSLTGPEGYTF. Here the CDR3 DNA reads TGTGCCAGCAGTTCTCTGACAGGGCCAGAAGGCTACACCTTC.

The rearrangement links TRBV5-6 to TRBJ2-7, with a tentative D call TRBD2 (6 bases). CDR1 is SGHDT and CDR2 is YYEEEE in the germline V gene. The germline V and J ends were trimmed by 0 bases and 7 bases, with 17 bases remaining between them. This CDR3 is 15 amino acids long. The CDR3 is CASSLGQLGGEEQYF. The CDR3 DNA sequence: TGTGCCAGCAGCTTGGGGCAACTTGGCGGGGAAGAGCAGTACTTC.

A note on this clone: The same CDR3 is also encoded by other DNA sequences in this sample. This chain connects TRBV14 to TRBJ1-5; D might be TRBD1 (5 bases). The germline V and J ends were trimmed by 0 bases and 6 bases, with 9 bases remaining between them. The germline gives CDR1 SGHDN, CDR2 FVKESK. The CDR3 runs 14 residues. The CDR3 region is CASSQEGRGQPQHF. In DNA form, the CDR3 reads TGTGCCAGCAGCCAAGAGGGGCGGGGTCAGCCCCAGCATTTT.

The J gene is TRBJ1-5, the V gene TRBV7-2; D ambiguous. Germline CDR1 and CDR2: SGHTA and FQGNSA. The V end was cut by 7 bases, the J end by 3 bases, with 10 bases between. The CDR3 is 13 residues long. CDR3 loop: CASTTVVNQPQHF. In DNA form, the CDR3 reads TGTGCCAGCACCACAGTAGTCAATCAGCCCCAGCATTTT.

This chain connects TRBV6-5 to TRBJ1-1; D remains ambiguous. This CDR3 comprises 12 residues. V lost 9 bases to trimming and J lost 1 base, with 9 bases between them. Germline values: CDR1 MNHEY, CDR2 SVGAGI. CDR3 loop: CASFAGNTEAFF. CDR3 DNA: TGTGCCAGTTTTGCAGGGAACACTGAAGCTTTCTTT.

The rearrangement links TRBV4-2 to TRBJ2-3, with no clear D. The CDR3 has 14 residues. Trimming pared 0 bases from V and 4 bases from J, leaving 8 bases between. CDR1 and CDR2 from the germline V gene are LGHNA and YNFKEQ. CDR3 in amino acids: CASSQDGSADTQYF. CDR3 DNA: TGTGCCAGCAGCCAAGATGGCAGTGCAGATACGCAGTATTTT.

This clone was observed a handful of times. The genes are TRBV10-3 and TRBJ1-2, with unresolved D. This CDR3 region has 15 residues. CDR1 and CDR2 (germline): ENHRY, SYGVKD. The ends were cut back, 8 bases at V and 3 bases at J, with 19 bases in the middle. DNA of the CDR3: TGTGCCATCCTCAAGGGTGAAGGTTTTGACTATGGCTACACCTTC. Its translation is CAILKGEGFDYGYTF.

This clone was seen once. The rearrangement uses TRBV4-3 and TRBJ2-1; D unresolved. Germline V lookup: CDR1 LGHNA, CDR2 YSLEER. V lost 5 bases, J lost 8 bases, and 13 bases lay in between. The CDR3 loop spans 13 amino acids. CDR3 sequence: CASSEGMLDEQFF. The CDR3 DNA is TGCGCCAGCAGCGAAGGGATGTTAGATGAGCAGTTCTTC.

This clone was observed a single time. The chain uses TRBV7-2 and TRBJ2-3; no reliable D call. CDR1 SGHTA and CDR2 FQGNSA come from the germline V gene. The CDR3 covers 13 residues. The V end lost 5 bases, the J end lost 0 bases, and 6 bases lay between the germline ends. The CDR3 region has the DNA TGTGCCAGCAGCGTCCCGAGCACAGATACGCAGTATTTT. This translates into CASSVPSTDTQYF. Together with reference TRBV7-2 and TRBJ2-3, the CDR3 gives the full variable domain: GAGVSQSPSNKVTEKGKDVELRCDPISGHTALYWYRQSLGQGLEFLIYFQGNSAPDKSGLPSDRFSAERTGGSVSTLTIQRTQQEDSAVYLCASSVPSTDTQYFGPGTRLTVL.

In its sample, this clone was seen a few times. The V and J genes are TRBV5-1 and TRBJ2-7; D is ambiguous. The germline V gene encodes CDR1 SGHRS and CDR2 YFSETQ. The CDR3 sequence is 12 residues long. V lost 2 bases, J lost 6 bases, and 9 bases lay in between. The CDR3 region is CASSLNPLEQYF. DNA of the CDR3: TGCGCCAGCAGCTTAAACCCCCTCGAGCAGTACTTC.

CDR3 coding DNA: TGTGCCAGCGCTAGCGGGGGAGCGGAGACCCAGTACTTC. Its translation is CASASGGAETQYF. The V gene is TRBV6-5, the J gene TRBJ2-5; 10 nucleotides match TRBD2. From germline, CDR1 is MNHEY and CDR2 SVGAGI. The V gene end was trimmed by 8 bases and the J gene end by 5 bases; junction bases not matched to a gene: 5. The CDR3 consists of 13 residues.

V is TRBV7-2 and J is TRBJ1-3; 7 bases are shared with TRBD1. The CDR3 has 13 amino acids. Trimming removed 5 bases from V and 8 bases from J; junction bases left unmatched: 6. The germline V gene encodes CDR1 SGHTA and CDR2 FQGNSA. CDR3 DNA: TGTGCCAGCAGCCATAACAGGGGCCACACCATATATTTT. It translates to CASSHNRGHTIYF.

The chain recombines TRBV6-5 with TRBJ2-2, with D perhaps matching TRBD1 or TRBD2 (5 bases each). The CDR3 has 14 amino acids. Per germline, CDR1 MNHEY and CDR2 SVGAGI. Trimming removed 5 bases at V and 1 base at J, with 8 bases between. In DNA form, the CDR3 reads TGTGCCAGCAGTCGGGACGGGAACACCGGGGAGCTGTTTTTT. This encodes CASSRDGNTGELFF.

The rearrangement joins TRBV6-5 to TRBJ2-3, with 11 bases that match TRBD1. Germline trimming cut 10 bases from V and 4 bases from J; bases unmatched to any gene: 7. The CDR3 is made up of 14 amino acids. In germline, CDR1 is MNHEY, CDR2 SVGAGI. The DNA for the CDR3 is TGTGCCACTGCGGACAGGGGGCCCGCAGATACGCAGTATTTT. It encodes CATADRGPADTQYF.

V gene TRBV12-3 or TRBV12-4 combines with J gene TRBJ1-1; TRBD1 matches 7 bases. V shed 6 bases and J 4 bases; nucleotides not matched to a gene: 2. The CDR3 has 12 residues. CDR3 coding DNA: TGTGCCAGCAGAAGACAGGGCACTGAAGCTTTCTTT. Encoded protein: CASRRQGTEAFF.

This chain links TRBV9 with TRBJ1-2; TRBD1 is a possible D gene (6 bases). CDR1 is SGDLS and CDR2 is YYNGEE in the germline V gene. V lost 4 bases, J lost 1 base, and 17 bases lay in between. This CDR3 spans 16 amino acids. CDR3 DNA: TGTGCCAGCAGCAATACTTGGACAGACTTTAACTATGGCTACACCTTC. It translates to CASSNTWTDFNYGYTF.